These T cell receptor beta chains were read from a single sample in a study of tumor and adjacent non-tumor tissue in lung cancer. Each CDR3 protein is one row after TCRdb ran MiXCR on the multiplex PCR reads. The data show under 150,000 distinct CDR3 sequences, 60% to 70% seen once. Sample: lung tumor tissue. These receptors were taken from a young man with non-small cell lung cancer. The CDR3 runs from the conserved cysteine through the conserved F or W. Each record gives: J gene, V gene, clone size, CDR3 protein. Expanded clones are given a class, and other clones once, few, many or no size at all.

J: TRBJ1-2
V: TRBV4-1
size: -
CDR3: CASNRETSKYGYTF

J: TRBJ2-5
V: TRBV4-2
size: -
CDR3: CASCQDQATSGGHQETQYF

J: TRBJ2-2
V: TRBV11-2
size: -
CDR3: CASSRQVSTGELFF

J: TRBJ2-1
V: TRBV7-9
size: few
CDR3: CASSLGRDNEQFF

J: TRBJ1-4
V: TRBV5-4
size: -
CDR3: CESSLGGARNEKLFF

J: TRBJ1-4
V: TRBV6-2/TRBV6-3
size: -
CDR3: CVSRMGQGSATNEKLFF

J: TRBJ1-1
V: TRBV20-1
size: -
CDR3: CSARQGQWWTEAFF

J: TRBJ2-5
V: TRBV4-2
size: few
CDR3: CVSSQLQAQETQYF

J: TRBJ2-5
V: TRBV20-1
size: many
CDR3: CSASRDPEETQYF

J: TRBJ2-2
V: TRBV25-1
size: -
CDR3: CASSTGRADGELFF

J: TRBJ1-1
V: TRBV6-5
size: many
CDR3: CASSRNLGLMNTEAFF

J: TRBJ1-1
V: TRBV28
size: many
CDR3: CASSFTGQGRAFF

J: TRBJ2-7
V: TRBV10-3
size: many
CDR3: CAISEPPSGDSYEQYF

J: TRBJ1-1
V: TRBV4-3
size: -
CDR3: CASSLLDRSNTEAFF

J: TRBJ2-3
V: TRBV20-1
size: -
CDR3: CSASTGTSGGEITDTQYF

J: TRBJ2-5
V: TRBV4-3
size: many
CDR3: CASSPQGGTGETQYF

J: TRBJ2-3
V: TRBV6-6
size: -
CDR3: CASSPWVAGGLDTDTQYF

J: TRBJ2-2
V: TRBV11-2
size: -
CDR3: CASGVLRAGRTGELFF

J: TRBJ1-2
V: TRBV12-3/TRBV12-4
size: many
CDR3: CASSLKGRNGYTF

J: TRBJ2-2
V: TRBV4-2
size: many
CDR3: CASSQVVTGELFF

J: TRBJ2-2
V: TRBV11-1
size: -
CDR3: CASSLGLGELFF

J: TRBJ1-1
V: TRBV27
size: -
CDR3: CAIQGSAEAFF